This T cell receptor beta chain was identified in a study of cytotoxic CD8 clonotypes in ibrutinib-treated CLL. Study-wide points: Clonality went up at ibrutinib response and then declined back toward baseline at progression. Public clonotypes proved infrequent, and on treatment they shrank or remained steady.

The method was immunoSEQ multiplex PCR; TCRdb's version includes in-frame clones alone and lacks a portion of them. The sample contains approximately 25,000 clones, approximately 71% of which appear only once. This clone was recorded once. Its target is not known. The CDR3 runs to 15 residues. The germline V gene encodes CDR1 SQVTM and CDR2 ANQGSEA. Trimming cost V 6 bases and J 8 bases; bases outside gene matches: 14. The chain has TRBV29-1 and TRBJ2-1; 9 nucleotides agree with TRBD2. The origin of this receptor is a human donor with chronic lymphocytic leukemia. The sequences come from PBMCs, collected at disease progression, from a patient treated with ibrutinib. The CDR3 DNA follows: TGCAGCGTCGCCGGGAGCGGGGGGTTTGACTATGAGCAGTTCTTC. This gives the protein CSVAGSGGFDYEQFF.